This T cell receptor (beta chain) was recorded in a study of PD-1 blockade in classical Hodgkin lymphoma. The wider study: Nivolumab was administered to patients intravenously at 3 mg/kg every 2 weeks. Study-level results: Whoever responded completely had baseline diversity much like that seen in newly diagnosed patients. Diversity in CD4+ TCRs, unlike that measured in CD8+ TCRs, had risen significantly by C4D1. Diminished baseline TCR diversity has been reported in newly diagnosed patients relative to healthy donors.

All patients relapsed after autologous stem cell transplantation, and brentuximab vedotin exposure varied. Libraries were prepared by immunoSEQ multiplex PCR; TCRdb keeps only in-frame clonotypes and omits some of them. This sample has about 97,000 clones, with approximately 80% found just once. With respect to this clone: Its antigen remains unidentified.

The sequencing used peripheral blood mononuclear cells (PBMCs), collected at baseline. The TCR sequence derives from a human donor with classical Hodgkin lymphoma.

This CDR3 reads CATRDLDSPNEKLFF. The CDR3 DNA follows: TGTGCCACCAGGGACCTAGACTCCCCTAATGAAAAACTGTTTTTT. J is TRBJ1-4 and V is TRBV15; no clear D gene. This CDR3 comprises 15 residues. V lost 6 bases and J lost 3, with 14 bases in between. Germline CDR1 LNHNV, CDR2 YYDKDF (reference sequence).